This T cell receptor (beta chain) was retrieved from a study of blood T cells in healthy people across ages (dated by TCRdb to the mid-2010s). Context from the whole study: In model experiments, template switching captured about one uniquely barcoded TCR beta cDNA molecule for every two T cells. The study measured age-related changes in TCR beta repertoire diversity using deep sequencing normalized with unique cDNA molecular identifiers. Donors were grouped into four age groups: young (average roughly 15 years), middle-aged (39), aged (around 62) and long-lived (approximately 82). Donors of different ages were randomly distributed across sequencing lanes to avoid experimental bias. For two donors (one aged 18 to 29 and one aged 80 or older), the study analyzed two additional independent replicas of 1 million unique cDNA reads from the same blood draw. The paper as a whole reports these results and caveats: The percentage of naive T cells measured by flow cytometry correlated strongly with observed TCR beta diversity. As age increased, observed TCR beta diversity per million T cells dropped in a roughly linear way, and a significant reduction was already evident by age 40. Total diversity estimates from one million sequenced T cells were considered lower bounds and underestimates. Compared with the aged group, the long-lived group had more naive CD4+ T cells, fewer expanded clones and increased TCR diversity, suggesting age selection. Because the CMV infection status of the donors was unknown, age-related changes in expanded clonotypes may potentially have been confounded. Conclusive comparison of naive and antigen-experienced compartments was prevented by the profiling of bulk unsorted PBMCs.

The receptor library was made with 5' RACE. TCRdb records Illumina HiSeq 2500 as the sequencer. A second PCR of roughly 6 to 12 cycles was performed with a sample-barcoded 5' primer and a J-beta primer mix. Each TCR beta cDNA molecule received a unique molecular identifier from a template-switch 5' adaptor carrying 12 random nucleotides. Each sample yielded at least 3 million CDR3-containing paired-end reads. First-strand cDNA synthesis was performed from all RNA using the Mint cDNA synthesis kit, with priming by a TRBC-specific oligonucleotide. All cDNA was treated with uracil-DNA glycosylase and then went through a first 18-cycle PCR with the universal primers M1SS and BC2_uni_R. As for the original processing: For normalization, 1 million high-quality reads were randomly selected from each sample, with every read carrying a distinct molecular identifier. Instead of being binned into consensus sequences, reads with shared molecular identifiers were discarded. MiTCR, set to a Q25 quality threshold and the strictest error-elimination algorithm, was used for CDR3 identification, clonotype clustering and error correction. Lower-bound total TCR beta diversity was estimated with a nonparametric unseen species model using Euler transformation. Using fastp at Q25 and MiXCR, TCRdb reprocessed the public reads and kept productive beta chains. Entries that share a CDR3 protein sequence are merged under the most common genes and DNA. TCRdb, rather than the study authors, made the V and J calls. Counted in this sample were about 1.7 million distinct CDR3 sequences; approximately 28% of them appeared once. About 7.7% of the sample is taken by the ten largest.

To note about this clonotype: The antigen it binds to is not known. At one of its ends the junction is not consistent with the germline gene, which may arise from a read error.

The donors were roughly 39 Caucasian individuals from Russia, aged about 6 to 95 years, who were systemically healthy. Around 10 milliliters of peripheral blood were collected from each donor into EDTA-treated Vacutainer tubes. Ficoll-Paque density-gradient centrifugation was used to isolate PBMCs, with at least 6.5 million per sample. Total RNA, at least 5.5 micrograms per sample, was extracted from PBMCs with Trizol reagent. For every donor, an aliquot of PBMCs went through flow cytometry to measure the percentages of naive CD45RAhigh/CD27high T cells. As encoded in the germline V gene, CDR1 is SNHLY while CDR2 is FYNNEI. The CDR3 contains 15 residues, cysteine and phenylalanine counted. The retained sequence is limited to the CDR3, 45 bases, with the frame set at the first base.

The TCR was taken from a woman between 25 and 40 years old in good health. Material: blood. The sequence joins TRBV2 to TRBJ2-7; 6 matching bases give a weak D call of TRBD1. The DNA reads as follows: TGTGCCGGCAGCCCTATTACAGGGACCTCCTACGAGCAGTACTTC. Translated, this is CAGSPITGTSYEQYF. Full variable domain (CDR3 extended with the reference TRBV2 and TRBJ2-7 proteins): EPEVTQTPSHQVTQMGQEVILRCVPISNHLYFYWYRQILGQKVEFLVSFYNNEISEKSEIFDDQFSVERPDGSNFTLKIRSTKLEDSAMYFCAGSPITGTSYEQYFGPGTRLTVT.